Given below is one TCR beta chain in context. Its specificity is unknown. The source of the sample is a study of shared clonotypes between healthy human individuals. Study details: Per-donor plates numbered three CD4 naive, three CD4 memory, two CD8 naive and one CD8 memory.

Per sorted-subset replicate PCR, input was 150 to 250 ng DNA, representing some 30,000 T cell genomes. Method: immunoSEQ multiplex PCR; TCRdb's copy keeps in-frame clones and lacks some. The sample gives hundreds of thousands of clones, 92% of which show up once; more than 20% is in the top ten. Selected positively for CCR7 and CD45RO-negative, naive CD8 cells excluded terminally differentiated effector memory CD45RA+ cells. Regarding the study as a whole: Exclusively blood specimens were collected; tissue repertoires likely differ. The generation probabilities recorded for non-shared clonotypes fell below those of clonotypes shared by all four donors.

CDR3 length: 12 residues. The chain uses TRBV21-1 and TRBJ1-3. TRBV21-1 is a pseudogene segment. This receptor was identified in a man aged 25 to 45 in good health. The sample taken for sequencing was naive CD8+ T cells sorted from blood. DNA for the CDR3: TGTGCCAGCAGCATCGGGGAAAACACCATATATTTT. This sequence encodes CASSIGENTIYF.